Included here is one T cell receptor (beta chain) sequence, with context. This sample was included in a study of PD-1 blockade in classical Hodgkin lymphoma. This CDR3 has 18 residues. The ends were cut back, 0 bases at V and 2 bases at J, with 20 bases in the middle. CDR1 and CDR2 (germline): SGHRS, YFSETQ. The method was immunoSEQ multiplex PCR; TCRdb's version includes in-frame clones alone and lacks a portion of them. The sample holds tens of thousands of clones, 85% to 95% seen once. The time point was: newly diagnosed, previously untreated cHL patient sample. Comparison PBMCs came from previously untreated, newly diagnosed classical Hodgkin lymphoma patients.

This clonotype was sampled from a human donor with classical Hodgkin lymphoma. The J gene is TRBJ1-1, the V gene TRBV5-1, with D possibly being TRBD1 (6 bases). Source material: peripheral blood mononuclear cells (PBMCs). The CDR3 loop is CASSLVGRGTRANTEAFF. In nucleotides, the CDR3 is TGCGCCAGCAGCTTGGTTGGAAGGGGGACCCGAGCTAACACTGAAGCTTTCTTT.